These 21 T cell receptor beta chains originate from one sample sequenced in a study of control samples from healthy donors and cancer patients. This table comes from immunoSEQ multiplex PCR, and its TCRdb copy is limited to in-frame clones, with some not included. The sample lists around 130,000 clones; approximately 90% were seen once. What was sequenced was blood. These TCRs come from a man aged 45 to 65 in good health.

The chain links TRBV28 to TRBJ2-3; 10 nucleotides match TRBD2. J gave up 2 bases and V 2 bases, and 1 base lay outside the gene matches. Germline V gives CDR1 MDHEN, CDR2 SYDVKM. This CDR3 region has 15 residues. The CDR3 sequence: CASSLLAGVTDTQYF. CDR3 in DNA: TGTGCCAGCAGTTTACTAGCGGGGGTCACAGATACGCAGTATTTT.

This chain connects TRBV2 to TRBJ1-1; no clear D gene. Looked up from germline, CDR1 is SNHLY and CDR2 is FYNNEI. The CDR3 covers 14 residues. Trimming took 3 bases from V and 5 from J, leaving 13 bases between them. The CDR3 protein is CASSDWGGVTEAFF. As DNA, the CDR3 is TGTGCCAGCAGTGACTGGGGAGGTGTAACTGAAGCTTTCTTT.

The CDR3 DNA is TGCGCCAGCAGCTTGAGTTTTGGAGAGACCCAGTACTTC. Protein sequence: CASSLSFGETQYF. V and J are TRBV5-1 and TRBJ2-5; D remains unclear. CDR3 size: 13 residues. In germline, CDR1 is SGHRS, CDR2 YFSETQ. V lost 1 base, J lost 4 bases, and 8 bases lay in between.

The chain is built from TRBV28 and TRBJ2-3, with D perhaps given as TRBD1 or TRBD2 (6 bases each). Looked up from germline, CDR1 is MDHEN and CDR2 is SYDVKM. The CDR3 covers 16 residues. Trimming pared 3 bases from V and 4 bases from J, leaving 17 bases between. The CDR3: CASSFARGEVSDTQYF. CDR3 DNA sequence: TGTGCCAGCAGTTTTGCAAGGGGGGAAGTTTCAGATACGCAGTATTTT.

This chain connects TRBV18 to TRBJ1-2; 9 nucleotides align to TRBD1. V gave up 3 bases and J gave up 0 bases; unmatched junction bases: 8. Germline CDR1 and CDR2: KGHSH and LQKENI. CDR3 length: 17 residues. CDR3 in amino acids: CASSPGQGRPTNYGYTF. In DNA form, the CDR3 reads TGTGCCAGCTCACCCGGACAGGGGCGACCCACTAACTATGGCTACACCTTC. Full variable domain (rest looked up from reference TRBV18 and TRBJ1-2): NAGVMQNPRHLVRRRGQEARLRCSPMKGHSHVYWYRQLPEEGLKFMVYLQKENIIDESGMPKERFSAEFPKEGPSILRIQQVVRGDSAAYFCASSPGQGRPTNYGYTFGSGTRLTVV.

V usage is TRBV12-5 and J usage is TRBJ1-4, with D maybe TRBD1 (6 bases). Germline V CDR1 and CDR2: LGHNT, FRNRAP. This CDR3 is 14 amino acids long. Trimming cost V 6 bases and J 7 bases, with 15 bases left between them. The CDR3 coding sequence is TGTGCTAGTGGCCTAGGGGGTGCGTTTGAAAAACTGTTTTTT. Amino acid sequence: CASGLGGAFEKLFF. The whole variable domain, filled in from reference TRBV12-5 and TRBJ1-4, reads DARVTQTPRHKVTEMGQEVTMRCQPILGHNTVFWYRQTMMQGLELLAYFRNRAPLDDSGMPKDRFSAEMPDATLATLKIQPSEPRDSAVYFCASGLGGAFEKLFFGSGTQLSVL.

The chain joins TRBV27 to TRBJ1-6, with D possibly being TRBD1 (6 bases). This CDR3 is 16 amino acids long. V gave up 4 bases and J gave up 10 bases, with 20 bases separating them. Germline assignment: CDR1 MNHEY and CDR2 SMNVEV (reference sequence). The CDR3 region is CASSSLRQVSGSPLHF. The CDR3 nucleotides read TGTGCCAGCAGTTCCCTCCGACAGGTCTCCGGGTCACCCCTCCACTTT.

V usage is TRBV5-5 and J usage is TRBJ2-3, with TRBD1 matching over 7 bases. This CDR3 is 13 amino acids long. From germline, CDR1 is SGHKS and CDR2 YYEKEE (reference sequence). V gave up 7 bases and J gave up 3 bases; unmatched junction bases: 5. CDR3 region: CASLQGRTDTQYF. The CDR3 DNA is TGTGCCAGCCTACAGGGGAGAACAGATACGCAGTATTTT. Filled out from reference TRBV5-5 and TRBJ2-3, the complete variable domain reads DAGVTQSPTHLIKTRGQQVTLRCSPISGHKSVSWYQQVLGQGPQFIFQYYEKEERGRGNFPDRFSARQFPNYSSELNVNALLLGDSALYLCASLQGRTDTQYFGPGTRLTVL.

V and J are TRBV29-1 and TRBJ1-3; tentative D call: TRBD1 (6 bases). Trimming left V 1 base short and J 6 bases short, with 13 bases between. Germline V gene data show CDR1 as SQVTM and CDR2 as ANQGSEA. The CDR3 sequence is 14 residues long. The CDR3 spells CSVEGTGQENTIYF. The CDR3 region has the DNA TGCAGCGTTGAAGGTACAGGGCAGGAAAACACCATATATTTT.

The CDR3 DNA reads as TGTGCCAGCAGCTTAGAGGGACAGGGTGAAAAACTGTTTTTT. Protein: CASSLEGQGEKLFF. V gene TRBV7-9 combines with J gene TRBJ1-4; 9 nucleotides match TRBD1. Trimming took 1 base from V and 7 from J; bases not matched to a gene: 1. The CDR3 loop spans 14 amino acids. Per the germline V gene, CDR1 is SEHNR and CDR2 is FQNEAQ (reference sequence).

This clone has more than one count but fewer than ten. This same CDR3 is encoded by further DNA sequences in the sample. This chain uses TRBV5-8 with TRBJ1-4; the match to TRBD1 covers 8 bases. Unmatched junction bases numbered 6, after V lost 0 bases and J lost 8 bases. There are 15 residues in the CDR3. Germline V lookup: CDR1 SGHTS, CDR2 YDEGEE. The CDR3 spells CASSLGTGTEEKLFF. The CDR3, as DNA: TGTGCCAGCAGCTTGGGGACAGGGACAGAAGAAAAACTGTTTTTT.

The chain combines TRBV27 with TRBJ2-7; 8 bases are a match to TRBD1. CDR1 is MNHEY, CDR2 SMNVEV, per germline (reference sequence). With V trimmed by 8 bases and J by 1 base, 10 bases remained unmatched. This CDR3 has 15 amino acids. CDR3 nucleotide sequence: TGTGCCAGCGGAAACCCGGGACAGGTTTCCTACGAGCAGTACTTC. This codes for CASGNPGQVSYEQYF.

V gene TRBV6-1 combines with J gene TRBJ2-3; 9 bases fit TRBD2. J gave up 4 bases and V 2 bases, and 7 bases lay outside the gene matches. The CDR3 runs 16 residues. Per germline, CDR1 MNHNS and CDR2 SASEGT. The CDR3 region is CASSERGGGAPDTQYF. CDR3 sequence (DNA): TGTGCCAGCAGTGAACGAGGCGGGGGGGCCCCAGATACGCAGTATTTT.

The CDR3 sequence is CASSQRGQGNEKLFF. For the CDR3, the DNA is TGTGCCAGCAGCCAACGTGGGCAGGGTAATGAAAAACTGTTTTTT. The V and J genes are TRBV3-1 (or the pseudogene TRBV3-2) and TRBJ1-4; perhaps TRBD1 as D (5 bases). Deletions cut 2 bases from V and 4 bases from J, with 11 bases between. The CDR3 is made up of 15 amino acids. Germline V gene lookup returns CDR1 LGHDT and CDR2 YNNKEL (reference sequence).

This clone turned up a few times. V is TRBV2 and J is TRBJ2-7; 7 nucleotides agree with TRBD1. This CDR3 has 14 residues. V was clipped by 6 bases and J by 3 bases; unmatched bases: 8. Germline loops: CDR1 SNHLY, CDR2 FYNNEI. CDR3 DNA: TGTGCCAGCAGGAGACAGGGAACGAGCTACGAGCAGTACTTC. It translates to CASRRQGTSYEQYF.

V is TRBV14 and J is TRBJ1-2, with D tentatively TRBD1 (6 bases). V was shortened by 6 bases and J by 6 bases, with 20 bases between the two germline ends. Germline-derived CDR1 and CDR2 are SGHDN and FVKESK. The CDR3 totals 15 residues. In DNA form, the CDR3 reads TGTGCCAGCAGTCTCATGGCGGGGGGCGCTGATGGCTACACCTTC. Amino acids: CASSLMAGGADGYTF.

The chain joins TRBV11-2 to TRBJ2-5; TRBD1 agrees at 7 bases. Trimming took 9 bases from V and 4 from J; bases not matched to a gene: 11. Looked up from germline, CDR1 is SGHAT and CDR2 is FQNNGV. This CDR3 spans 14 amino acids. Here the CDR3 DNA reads TGTGCCAGTACCCCGACAGGGATGGGAGAGACCCAGTACTTC. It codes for CASTPTGMGETQYF.

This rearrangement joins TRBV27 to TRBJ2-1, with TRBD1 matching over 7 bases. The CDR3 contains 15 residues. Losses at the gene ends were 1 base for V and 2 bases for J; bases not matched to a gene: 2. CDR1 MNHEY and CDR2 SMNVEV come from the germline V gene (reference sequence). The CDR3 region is CASSLFQGAYNEQFF. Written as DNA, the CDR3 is TGTGCCAGCAGTTTATTCCAGGGGGCCTACAATGAGCAGTTCTTC.

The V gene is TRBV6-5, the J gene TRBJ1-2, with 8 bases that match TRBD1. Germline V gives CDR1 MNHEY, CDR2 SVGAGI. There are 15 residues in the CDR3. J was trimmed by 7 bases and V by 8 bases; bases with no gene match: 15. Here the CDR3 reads CASQLTRQGISGYTF. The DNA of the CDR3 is TGTGCCAGCCAACTAACCAGACAGGGGATCTCTGGCTACACCTTC.

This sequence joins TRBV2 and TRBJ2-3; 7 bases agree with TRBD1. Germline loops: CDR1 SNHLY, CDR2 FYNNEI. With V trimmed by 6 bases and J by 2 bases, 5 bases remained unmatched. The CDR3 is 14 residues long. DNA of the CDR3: TGTGCCAGCAGCCCACAGGGGCCCACAGATACGCAGTATTTT. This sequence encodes CASSPQGPTDTQYF.

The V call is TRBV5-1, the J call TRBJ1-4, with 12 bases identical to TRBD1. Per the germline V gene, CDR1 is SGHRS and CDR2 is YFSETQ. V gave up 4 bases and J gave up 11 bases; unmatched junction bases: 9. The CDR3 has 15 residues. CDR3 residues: CASSPGTGGLRKLFF. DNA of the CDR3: TGCGCCAGCAGCCCCGGGACAGGGGGCTTGAGGAAACTGTTTTTT.